The rows below give T cell receptor beta chains drawn from one sample of a study of blood T cells in healthy people across ages. TCRdb re-called the 5' RACE reads with MiXCR, one entry per CDR3 protein. The sample yields 1.5 million to 2 million distinct CDR3 sequences, around 42% seen once. The sequenced sample consisted of blood. The receptors were gathered from a human donor in good health. Both conserved end residues are part of each CDR3. Each record gives: clone size, J gene, CDR3 length, D gene, V gene, CDR3 DNA, CDR3 protein. D genes are given only for firm matches. The listing skips clone size in some rows; elsewhere it reads once, few, many or a size class.

few | TRBJ2-5 | 14 | TRBD1 | TRBV7-8 | TGTGCCAGCAGCTGGACAGGGGATGGAGAGACCCAGTACTTC | CASSWTGDGETQYF
. | TRBJ1-2 | 12 | . | TRBV29-1 | TGCAGCGTTGCCCAGGGTACCTATGGCTACACCTTC | CSVAQGTYGYTF
. | TRBJ1-2 | 14 | TRBD1 | TRBV2 | TGTGCCAGCAGCGACGGACAGGGGCTGCAAGGCTACACCTTC | CASSDGQGLQGYTF
. | TRBJ2-1 | 15 | TRBD2 | TRBV5-1 | TGTGCCGGCAGTTTGACTAGCGGGGGGTACAATGAGCAGTTCTTC | CAGSLTSGGYNEQFF
. | TRBJ2-4 | 10 | . | TRBV20-1 | TGCAGCGGGGGGCGGGACATTCAGTACTTC | CSGGRDIQYF
few | TRBJ1-2 | 14 | TRBD1 | TRBV6-5 | TGTGCCAGCAGCCTCCTCCGGGACAGGGATGGCTACACCTTC | CASSLLRDRDGYTF
few | TRBJ1-2 | 13 | . | TRBV11-1 | TGTGCCAGCAGCGTGGCCAGGGCGGCTGGCTACACCTTC | CASSVARAAGYTF
. | TRBJ2-1 | 15 | . | TRBV9 | TGTGCCAGCAGCGTAAAAGCGCACCCTTCCTACGAGCAGTTCTTC | CASSVKAHPSYEQFF
few | TRBJ2-7 | 17 | . | TRBV7-9 | TGTGCCAGCAGCTTAGTGGGTCGGGCGGGGAAATCCTACGAGCAGTACTTC | CASSLVGRAGKSYEQYF
. | TRBJ2-2 | 14 | . | TRBV4-3 | TGCGCCAGCAGCCAAGATCAAGCAGCCGGGGAGCTGTTTTTT | CASSQDQAAGELFF
. | TRBJ1-5 | 16 | . | TRBV5-1 | TGCGCCAGCAGCTTGGGACAGCTAAATAGCAATCAGCCCCAGCATTTT | CASSLGQLNSNQPQHF
. | TRBJ2-1 | 14 | TRBD1 | TRBV20-1 | TGCAGTGCACTGGACAGGGGGCTCTACAATGAGCAGTTCTTC | CSALDRGLYNEQFF
. | TRBJ2-2 | 16 | TRBD2 | TRBV4-3 | TGCGCCAGCAGCCAAGAAGGCGGGGGGGTTACCGGGGAGCTGTTTTTT | CASSQEGGGVTGELFF
few | TRBJ2-1 | 14 | . | TRBV29-1 | TGCAGCGTTGGACAGGCTTGGGAAAACAATGAGCAGTTCTTC | CSVGQAWENNEQFF
. | TRBJ1-5 | 15 | . | TRBV7-2 | TGTGCCAGCAGCTTAGTGGGGGGCGCGTCACAGCCCCAGCATTTT | CASSLVGGASQPQHF
few | TRBJ1-2 | 16 | . | TRBV7-9 | TGTGCCAGCAGCAAACAATCGCCGGTAGCCAACTATGGCTACACCTTC | CASSKQSPVANYGYTF
. | TRBJ2-5 | 14 | . | TRBV20-1 | TGCAGTGCCGACCCGGACTCCTCCCAAGAGACCCAGTACTTC | CSADPDSSQETQYF
. | TRBJ2-7 | 14 | . | TRBV20-1 | TGCAGTGCTTGGGGCTTCATGGCCAACTACGAGCAGTACTTC | CSAWGFMANYEQYF
. | TRBJ2-5 | 14 | TRBD2 | TRBV29-1 | TGCAGCGCCGCCGCGCGGGGGATCCAAGAGACCCAGTACTTC | CSAAARGIQETQYF
. | TRBJ2-3 | 12 | . | TRBV12-3/TRBV12-4 | TGTGCCAGCAGTCCGGACTTCTCTACGCAGTATTTT | CASSPDFSTQYF
once | TRBJ2-5 | 16 | TRBD2 | TRBV12-3/TRBV12-4 | TGTGCCAGCAGTTTAAGACTAGCGGGGCTAGGAGAGACCCAGTACTTC | CASSLRLAGLGETQYF
few | TRBJ2-1 | 13 | . | TRBV20-1 | TGCAGTGCTAGACCGAACCCTGACAATGAGCAGTTCTTC | CSARPNPDNEQFF
. | TRBJ2-2 | 16 | TRBD1 | TRBV7-9 | TGTGCCAGCAGCTCAACAGGGGGCTGGGACACCGGGGAGCTGTTTTTT | CASSSTGGWDTGELFF
. | TRBJ2-1 | 16 | . | TRBV11-2 | TGTGCCAGCAGCTTAGGTACAGGGTCAACCTACAATGAGCAGTTCTTC | CASSLGTGSTYNEQFF
. | TRBJ2-2 | 16 | TRBD2 | TRBV4-2 | TGTGCCAGCAGCCTCCCCGGGGGGGGTTTGACCGGGGAACTGTTTTTT | CASSLPGGGLTGELFF
few | TRBJ1-2 | 11 | . | TRBV29-1 | TGCAGTGTTGATGGCGAGGGAGGCTACACCTTC | CSVDGEGGYTF
. | TRBJ1-2 | 15 | . | TRBV12-3/TRBV12-4 | TGTGCCAGCAGTCCGAGCCCTAGTACGGGAAATGGCCACACCTTC | CASSPSPSTGNGHTF
few | TRBJ2-7 | 10 | . | TRBV28 | TGTGCCAGCAAACAGGACGAGCAGTACTTC | CASKQDEQYF
. | TRBJ2-5 | 13 | . | TRBV7-2 | TGTGCCAGCAGCTCCCTAGCGTACGAGACCCAGTACTTC | CASSSLAYETQYF
. | TRBJ2-3 | 17 | TRBD2 | TRBV12-3/TRBV12-4 | TGTGCCAGCAGTAGGCGACGACTAGCGGGGAACTCAGATACGCAGTATTTT | CASSRRRLAGNSDTQYF
few | TRBJ2-3 | 17 | . | TRBV15 | TGTGCCACCAGCAGAGGTACAACAGGGCGGAGAGCAGATACGCAGTATTTT | CATSRGTTGRRADTQYF
. | TRBJ2-3 | 13 | . | TRBV7-9 | TGTGCCAGCACCTATAGTGGTCCCGATACGCAGTATTTT | CASTYSGPDTQYF
. | TRBJ2-3 | 15 | . | TRBV7-9 | TGTGCCAGCAGCTTAGTCTTGCGGGACAAAGATACGCAGTATTTT | CASSLVLRDKDTQYF
. | TRBJ2-5 | 15 | TRBD1 | TRBV7-9 | TGTGCCAGCAGCTCCCCCGGGACAGGGATAGAGACCCAGTACTTC | CASSSPGTGIETQYF
. | TRBJ1-5 | 16 | . | TRBV20-1 | TGCAGTGCTAGAGATTACTCTAATGTGGGCAATCAGCCCCAGCATTTT | CSARDYSNVGNQPQHF
. | TRBJ1-5 | 15 | TRBD1 | TRBV25-1 | TGTGCCAGCAGACCAGGGGGTTTTGGCAATCAGCCCCAGCATTTT | CASRPGGFGNQPQHF
. | TRBJ2-3 | 15 | TRBD2 | TRBV6-2/TRBV6-3 | TGTGCCAGCAGTCCCGTAAGCGGGGGGGCAGATACGCAGTATTTT | CASSPVSGGADTQYF
. | TRBJ2-1 | 18 | TRBD2 | TRBV24-1 | TGTGCCACCAGTGACCCTGGGGGAGAGCGGGGGACCTACAATGAGCAGTTCTTC | CATSDPGGERGTYNEQFF
few | TRBJ1-1 | 16 | . | TRBV18 | TGTGCCAGCTCACCGTATCGTTTCGACATGAACACTGAAGCTTTCTTT | CASSPYRFDMNTEAFF
. | TRBJ1-1 | 17 | . | TRBV7-6 | TGTGCCAGCAGCTTAGCGACGCCGGGACACCGGAACACTGAAGCTTTCTTT | CASSLATPGHRNTEAFF
. | TRBJ2-2 | 14 | . | TRBV20-1 | TGCAGTGCTCCGGGACGGACGAACACCGGGGAGCTGTTTTTT | CSAPGRTNTGELFF
. | TRBJ1-5 | 15 | . | TRBV6-6 | TGTGCCAGCAGCCCCGGGCCCGACTTCAATCAGCCCCAGCATTTT | CASSPGPDFNQPQHF
few | TRBJ1-1 | 16 | . | TRBV5-1 | TGCGCCAGCAGCTCCCGGGACACAAACATGAACACTGAAGCTTTCTTT | CASSSRDTNMNTEAFF
. | TRBJ1-1 | 14 | TRBD1 | TRBV7-3 | TGTGCCAGCAGCCGATCGACAGGGAGCACTGAAGCTTTCTTT | CASSRSTGSTEAFF
. | TRBJ1-5 | 14 | . | TRBV12-5 | TGTGCTAGTGGTTATTATGGGGAGAGGCAGCCCCAGCATTTT | CASGYYGERQPQHF
. | TRBJ2-1 | 16 | TRBD2 | TRBV7-2 | TGTGCCAGCAGCGCCCTGCGGGGGGGCGCCTACAATGAGCAGTTCTTC | CASSALRGGAYNEQFF
few | TRBJ2-5 | 14 | TRBD2 | TRBV7-2 | TGTGCCAGCAGACGGGGGGGGTACCAAGAGACCCAGTACTTC | CASRRGGYQETQYF
few | TRBJ1-2 | 15 | . | TRBV2 | TGTGCCAGCAGGCGGATGGGCGGACTTTCGGGAGGCTACACCTTC | CASRRMGGLSGGYTF
. | TRBJ1-1 | 15 | . | TRBV12-3/TRBV12-4 | TGTGCCAGCAGTCCCGTCCAGGGAATGAACACTGAAGCTTTCTTT | CASSPVQGMNTEAFF
few | TRBJ2-3 | 15 | . | TRBV7-2 | TGTGCCAGCAGCCTCCGGCAGTCTAGCACAGATACGCAGTATTTT | CASSLRQSSTDTQYF
. | TRBJ1-2 | 16 | TRBD1 | TRBV11-2 | TGTGCCAGCAGCTTAGATCCGAGGACAGGGGAAAAGGGCTACACCTTC | CASSLDPRTGEKGYTF
few | TRBJ2-7 | 15 | . | TRBV6-2/TRBV6-3 | TGTGCCAGCAGAGCTACAGGGAGTAGCTCCTACGAGCAGTACTTC | CASRATGSSSYEQYF
. | TRBJ2-7 | 14 | TRBD1 | TRBV7-9 | TGTGCCAGCATGCGACAGGGTGGGATCTACGAGCAGTACTTC | CASMRQGGIYEQYF
few | TRBJ2-7 | 12 | . | TRBV7-3 | TGTACCAGCAGCTTATGGGGACCTTCACAGTACTTC | CTSSLWGPSQYF
. | TRBJ2-1 | 16 | TRBD1 | TRBV3-1 | TGTGCCAGCAGCCAAGGGGACAGGGGGATTAGGGATGAGCAGTTCTTC | CASSQGDRGIRDEQFF